What follows describes a single TCR beta chain. What it recognizes is unknown. The record originates from a study of T cells in localized non-small cell lung cancer. Generated by immunoSEQ multiplex PCR, the TCRdb table keeps only in-frame clones and is missing some. The sample lists tens of thousands of clones; about nine tenths were seen once. Germline CDR1 is SGHRS and CDR2 is YFSETQ. The CDR3 is made up of 12 amino acids. V was trimmed by 1 base and J by 1 base, leaving 2 bases between them. Study-wide findings and caveats: Uninvolved adjacent lung, not tumor, had the highest T cell clonality. With higher T cell density in blood came longer overall survival.

The sequencing here drew on peripheral blood, taken before any cancer treatment. The gene calls are TRBV5-1 and TRBJ2-5; D not certain. The sequence derives from an older female donor with stage I squamous cell lung carcinoma. The CDR3 here is CASSLLQETQYF. Written as DNA, the CDR3 is TGCGCCAGCAGCTTGCTCCAAGAGACCCAGTACTTC.